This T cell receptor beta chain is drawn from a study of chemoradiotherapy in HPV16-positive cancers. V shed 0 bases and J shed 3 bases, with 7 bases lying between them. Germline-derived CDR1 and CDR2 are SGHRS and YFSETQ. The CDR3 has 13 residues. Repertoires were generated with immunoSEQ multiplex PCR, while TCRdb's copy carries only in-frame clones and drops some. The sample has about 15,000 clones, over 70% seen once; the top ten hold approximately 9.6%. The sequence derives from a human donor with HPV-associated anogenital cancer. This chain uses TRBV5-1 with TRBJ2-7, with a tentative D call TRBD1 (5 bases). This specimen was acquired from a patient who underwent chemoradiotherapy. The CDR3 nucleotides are TGCGCCAGCAGCTTGGGACAGTTCTACGAGCAGTACTTC. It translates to CASSLGQFYEQYF.